This T cell receptor beta chain was recovered during a study of technical replicates of blood from a few donors. Profiling relied on immunoSEQ multiplex PCR, and the TCRdb table lists in-frame clones only, not all of them. The sample consists of 75,000 to 95,000 clones, about 93% of them appearing once. This CDR3 contains 16 residues. Looked up from germline, CDR1 is SGHRS and CDR2 is YFSETQ. Trimming removed 3 bases from V and 0 bases from J; junction bases left unmatched: 6. The receptor was isolated from a human donor in good health. The specimen was T cells isolated from PBMCs. The chain combines TRBV5-1 with TRBJ1-3, with TRBD1 matching 7 bases. As DNA, the CDR3 is TGCGCCAGCAGCTGGGGGGACAGTCACTCTGGAAACACCATATATTTT. It encodes CASSWGDSHSGNTIYF.